This TCR beta chain came from a study of blood T cell repertoires in COVID-19. Study in general: Specimens from acute and convalescent COVID-19 originated in the United States, Italy and Spain. Nucleic acid was either cDNA or gDNA, and it came from T cells, B-cell-depleted T cells, or PBMCs.

Original processing notes: Estimation of nucleated cell counts relied on the amplification of reference gene primers. TCRdb's copy holds only in-frame clones and misses some; the assay was immunoSEQ multiplex PCR. For V, J and clone size, that table is used; D and trimming come from the DNA. The sample includes about 78,000 clones, roughly nine tenths of them seen just once. Germline V gene lookup returns CDR1 SGHTA and CDR2 FQGNSA. The CDR3 is 15 amino acids. V lost 7 bases to trimming and J lost 0 bases, with 14 bases between them. The sequence was collected from a woman aged 60-75 years with acute or convalescent COVID-19. The sequencing input was peripheral blood. J is TRBJ2-3 and V is TRBV7-2, with D possibly matching TRBD1 (5 bases). CDR3 nucleotides: TGTGCCAGCACCCTTTTAAGGGGTAGCACAGATACGCAGTATTTT. It yields the protein CASTLLRGSTDTQYF.